The subject of this entry is one T cell receptor (beta chain). No antigen is known for it. The CDR3 has 17 amino acids. Germline CDR1 is ENHRY and CDR2 is SYGVKD. V was trimmed by 0 bases and J by 0 bases, leaving 15 bases between them. This specimen comes from a study of CD4 T cells in relation to SARS-CoV-2 and coronaviruses. Broader study findings: Samples before the pandemic and after infection were not matched within any donor.

TCRdb's copy holds only in-frame clones and misses some; the assay was immunoSEQ multiplex PCR. The sample shows 20,000 to 25,000 clones, 65% to 80% of them seen only once. Before the COVID-19 pandemic, during about 2011-2019, CD4+ T cells were taken from unexposed donors. CD4+ T cells were isolated from the cells after more than nine days of culture. Each well had 2.1 million or so PBMCs in approximately 5% human AB serum with IL-2. The receptor was isolated from a human donor in good health. The genes are TRBV10-3 and TRBJ2-7; D ambiguous. What was sequenced was CD4+ T cells from PBMCs, cultured in vitro. CDR3 DNA sequence: TGTGCCATCAGTGAGTCGATTGGAAAGGATAGCTCCTACGAGCAGTACTTC. Translated: CAISESIGKDSSYEQYF.